This T cell receptor beta chain was retrieved from a study of vaccination effects on CD4 cells after COVID-19. TCRdb's copy holds only in-frame clones and misses some; the assay was immunoSEQ multiplex PCR. Of 68,000 or so clones in the sample, about 80% are singletons; the top ten hold more than 10%. Before any sequencing was done, the ViraFEST assay used viral peptide pools to expand antigen-specific CD4+ T cells. The culture ran for nine to ten days, and then CD4+ T cells were isolated. Absence of prior SARS-CoV-2 infection characterized the vaccine recipients, who showed negative nucleocapsid antibodies. With about 9.8 ug/ml peptides and 10 IU/ml IL-2, over 1.5 million PBMC per well were cultured. On this clone itself: The antigen is not known.

The material was CD4+ T cells from PBMCs cultured with SARS-CoV-2 spike peptides, obtained before COVID-19 vaccination. The receptor comes from a human donor who received a COVID-19 vaccine.

The CDR3 nucleotides are TGTGCCACTCATCCAGGGGGCCGGAATTCACCCCTCCACTTT. This encodes CATHPGGRNSPLHF. V usage is TRBV19 and J usage is TRBJ1-6; TRBD1 matches at 8 bases. V was clipped by 10 bases and J by 7 bases; unmatched bases: 9. This CDR3 comprises 14 residues. Per germline, CDR1 LNHDA and CDR2 SQIVND (reference sequence).